This record looks at one T cell receptor (beta chain) sequence and its context. Antigen specificity is unknown. The sample originates from a study of T cells expressing NK-cell markers. Study as a whole: Underlying the TCR beta repertoires were sorted CD3+CD56+NKG2C+, CD3+CD56+NKG2C- and CD3+CD56-NKG2C+ T cells. Seven of the eight sequenced donors were classified as HCMV-seropositive, and one was classified as seronegative. Study results and limitations: In a handful of donors, dominant NKG2C+ clonotypes were roughly 1.0-8% of CD8+ T cells. Expanded clones of NKG2C+ T cells had an unclear HCMV specificity.

The CDR3 is 15 residues long. CDR1 and CDR2 from the germline V gene are SNHLY and FYNNEI. TCRdb re-called the 5' RACE reads and gives one entry per CDR3 protein, without DNA. Its table lists about 32,000 distinct CDR3 sequences. V usage is TRBV2 and J usage is TRBJ2-1. Input material: blood T cells: a sorted CD56 or NKG2C T cell subset, CD4+ or CD8+ T cells, or bulk PBMC T cells (not recorded which). This TCR was sampled from a woman aged 18 to 75 in good health. The chain's CDR3 is CASSDSRSSYNEQFF. Variable domain in full (rest from reference TRBV2 and TRBJ2-1): EPEVTQTPSHQVTQMGQEVILRCVPISNHLYFYWYRQILGQKVEFLVSFYNNEISEKSEIFDDQFSVERPDGSNFTLKIRSTKLEDSAMYFCASSDSRSSYNEQFFGPGTRLTVL.